These 31 T cell receptor beta chains were sequenced from one sample in a study of regulatory T cells in long-lasting Graves disease. Time point noted: newly diagnosed GD, antithyroid drugs for less than 3 months. After RNA was extracted from PBMCs, the TCR library was made from it. Libraries of TCR beta came from iRepertoire HTBI primers plus Arm-PCR of CDR3 regions. TCRdb ran MiXCR on the multiplex PCR reads and lists one entry per CDR3 protein. The profile covers 200,000 to 250,000 distinct CDR3 sequences, with approximately 18% appearing a single time and about 10% taken by the ten largest. The same data also contributed to another study, on T cells in Graves' hyperthyroidism and ophthalmopathy.

The sequencing used peripheral blood mononuclear cells (PBMCs), collected at new diagnosis, from a patient treated with antithyroid drugs. These receptors all stem from a woman between 25 and 40 years old with Graves disease.

Ten or more counts support this clonotype. The chain employs TRBV18 and TRBJ2-7, with D perhaps given as TRBD1 or TRBD2 (5 bases each). The V and J ends lost 3 bases and 0 bases respectively, with 12 bases between them. Germline loops: CDR1 KGHSH, CDR2 LQKENI. CDR3 length: 15 amino acids. The CDR3 DNA is TGTGCCAGCTCACCCGGGGCCATGAGCTCCTACGAGCAGTACTTC. Amino acids: CASSPGAMSSYEQYF.

The sample holds many counts of this clonotype. The CDR3 loop is CSAKQGPSTDTQYF. CDR3 nucleotide sequence: TGCAGTGCAAAACAGGGACCTAGCACAGATACGCAGTATTTT. The chain joins TRBV20-1 to TRBJ2-3; D might be TRBD1 (6 bases). This CDR3 comprises 14 residues. Germline CDR1 is DFQATT and CDR2 is SNEGSKA (reference sequence). Between the trimmed V and J ends, which lost 6 bases and 0 bases, there was a span of 13 bases.

This clonotype was detected many times. The V and J genes are TRBV3-1 and TRBJ1-5, with 10 bases identical to TRBD1. The CDR3 covers 18 residues. From germline, CDR1 is LGHDT and CDR2 YNNKEL (reference sequence). Trimming took 0 bases from V and 2 from J; bases not matched to a gene: 7. For the CDR3, the DNA is TGTGCCAGCAGCCAAGATGGTTGGGACAGGGGTGGCAATCAGCCCCAGCATTTT. It yields the protein CASSQDGWDRGGNQPQHF.

This clonotype has ten or more counts. The gene calls are TRBV9 and TRBJ2-1; 7 nucleotides align to TRBD2. This CDR3 contains 16 residues. CDR1 and CDR2 (germline): SGDLS, YYNGEE. Trimming cost V 0 bases and J 3 bases; bases outside gene matches: 6. The CDR3 sequence: CASSVVGTTLYNEQFF. DNA for the CDR3: TGTGCCAGCAGCGTAGTAGGGACTACTCTCTACAATGAGCAGTTCTTC.

This clonotype has ten or more counts. The J gene is TRBJ2-7, the V gene TRBV28; 11 bases map to TRBD1. The CDR3 is 16 residues long. The V and J ends lost 6 bases and 6 bases, in that order; junction bases with no gene match: 13. Germline assignment: CDR1 MDHEN and CDR2 SYDVKM. The CDR3 loop reads CASSHSPRTGGGEQYF. The CDR3 bases are TGTGCCAGCAGCCACTCCCCTCGGACAGGGGGCGGCGAGCAGTACTTC.

This clonotype has a handful of counts. The V and J genes are TRBV18 and TRBJ1-6, with D possibly TRBD1 on 5 matching bases. Deletions cut 6 bases from V and 4 bases from J, with 7 bases between. The CDR3 contains 13 residues. Looked up from germline, CDR1 is KGHSH and CDR2 is LQKENI. The CDR3 loop reads CASSGGYNSPLHF. The CDR3 nucleotides read TGTGCCAGCTCGGGGGGGTATAATTCACCCCTCCACTTT. Filled out from reference TRBV18 and TRBJ1-6, the complete variable domain reads NAGVMQNPRHLVRRRGQEARLRCSPMKGHSHVYWYRQLPEEGLKFMVYLQKENIIDESGMPKERFSAEFPKEGPSILRIQQVVRGDSAAYFCASSGGYNSPLHFGNGTRLTVT.

This clonotype was recorded at least ten times. The rearrangement joins TRBV5-6 to TRBJ2-7; D is possibly TRBD2 (6 bases). V lost 3 bases and J 2 bases, leaving 12 bases between the germline ends. This CDR3 region has 14 residues. Germline lookup yields CDR1 SGHDT and CDR2 YYEEEE. CDR3: CASSSYRLAYEQYF. The CDR3 coding sequence is TGTGCCAGCAGCTCCTACAGACTAGCCTACGAGCAGTACTTC.

This clonotype was seen at least ten times. This chain links TRBV12-3 or TRBV12-4 with TRBJ1-3; maybe TRBD1 (5 bases). The CDR3 contains 14 residues. Trimming took off 6 bases at V and 7 bases at J, with 16 bases between the two ends. CDR3 sequence reads: CASRSRAGGNTIYF. The CDR3 bases are TGTGCCAGCAGGTCCAGGGCCGGAGGCAACACCATATATTTT.

This clonotype was recorded at least ten times. J is TRBJ1-4 and V is TRBV6-1, with TRBD1 matching over 7 bases. With 6 bases clipped from V and 8 bases from J, the junction kept 12 bases outside the gene matches. The CDR3 consists of 15 residues. CDR1 and CDR2 (germline): MNHNS, SASEGT. CDR3 sequence: CASSARGGFPEKLFF. CDR3 nucleotide sequence: TGTGCCAGCAGCGCCCGAGGGGGCTTTCCGGAAAAACTGTTTTTT.

To note about this clonotype: This probably arose from a read error, given a far larger clone one base away. This likely comes from a read error, as the CDR3 has no conserved phenylalanine or tryptophan at its end. The rearrangement uses TRBV11-3 and TRBJ2-1; D is tentatively TRBD1 or TRBD2 (5 bases each). TRBJ2-5 explains the end of the DNA better; the J call may be wrong. Per germline, CDR1 SGHNT and CDR2 YENEEA. This CDR3 comprises 13 residues. CDR3 in amino acids: CASSPWGRQTQYL. DNA for the CDR3: TGTGCCAGCAGCCCGTGGGGGAGACAGACCCAGTACTTG.

This clonotype was detected ten times or more. CDR3 sequence reads: CSALRRPADYGYTF. The CDR3 coding sequence is TGCAGTGCTCTAAGACGGCCCGCAGACTATGGCTACACCTTC. This chain uses TRBV20-1 with TRBJ1-2; D is undetermined. This CDR3 contains 14 residues. Per germline, CDR1 DFQATT and CDR2 SNEGSKA (reference sequence). V lost 5 bases and J 3 bases, leaving 16 bases between the germline ends.

This clonotype was seen ten or more times. CDR3 amino acids: CASSQDDSKSETQYF. Written as DNA, the CDR3 is TGTGCCAGCAGCCAAGATGACAGCAAGTCAGAGACCCAGTACTTC. The chain recombines TRBV3-1 with TRBJ2-5, with TRBD1 as a possible D gene (5 bases). This CDR3 contains 15 residues. Germline CDR1 and CDR2: LGHDT and YNNKEL (reference sequence). V dropped 0 bases and J dropped 4 bases, with 12 bases sitting between them.

Concerning this clonotype: This clone may be a read error of a much larger clone one base away. The chain has TRBV6-2 or TRBV6-3 and TRBJ2-7, with D maybe TRBD2 (5 bases). Looked up from germline, CDR1 is MNHEY and CDR2 is SVGEGT. This CDR3 has 13 amino acids. The CDR3 sequence: CGSSPLDFYEQYF. As DNA, the CDR3 is TGTGGCAGCAGTCCTCTGGACTTCTACGAGCAGTACTTC.

There are many counts of this clonotype. The V call is TRBV30, the J call TRBJ1-1, with D hard to call. Germline assignment: CDR1 GTSNPN and CDR2 SVGIG (reference sequence). The CDR3 is 12 amino acids. Trimming took off 1 base at V and 5 bases at J, with 8 bases between the two ends. The DNA of the CDR3 is TGTGCCTGGAGTGCTGTGCGAACTGAAGCTTTCTTT. Protein: CAWSAVRTEAFF.

Details on this clonotype: It may be a read error: a sequence one base away is much more abundant. This rearrangement joins TRBV27 to TRBJ2-5; D possibly corresponds to TRBD2 (5 bases). This CDR3 is 10 amino acids long. Germline V gene sequence: CDR1 MNHEY, CDR2 SMNVEV (reference sequence). The CDR3 loop reads CTSGFETQYF. In nucleotides, the CDR3 is TGTACCAGCGGATTTGAGACCCAGTACTTC.

This clonotype showed up just a few times. V is TRBV19 and J is TRBJ2-2; D is unclear. This CDR3 has 14 residues. Germline CDR1 is LNHDA and CDR2 is SQIVND (reference sequence). Deletions cut 1 base from V and 5 bases from J, with 8 bases between. The CDR3 loop is CASSIGGETGELFF. CDR3 nucleotide sequence: TGTGCCAGTAGTATAGGAGGTGAAACCGGGGAGCTGTTTTTT.

At least ten counts were recorded for this clonotype. The chain carries TRBV5-4 and TRBJ1-1, with 8 bases lining up with TRBD1. With 0 bases clipped from V and 11 bases from J, the junction kept 6 bases outside the gene matches. This CDR3 has 13 residues. From germline, CDR1 is SGHNT and CDR2 YYREEE (reference sequence). The CDR3 region is CASSLGGQGSAFF. The CDR3 nucleotides are TGTGCCAGCAGCTTGGGAGGACAGGGTAGCGCTTTCTTT.

The chain has TRBV18 and TRBJ2-1; 9 positions match TRBD2. This CDR3 spans 20 amino acids. Germline V lookup: CDR1 KGHSH, CDR2 LQKENI. V lost 0 bases to trimming and J lost 1 base; unmatched junction nucleotides: 13. The CDR3 reads CASSPPRLAGPSKSYNEQFF. Written as DNA, the CDR3 is TGTGCCAGCTCACCACCGCGGCTAGCGGGACCTTCCAAATCCTACAATGAGCAGTTCTTC.

This clonotype was seen repeatedly, ten times or more. The chain couples TRBV28 to TRBJ1-2; tentatively, D is TRBD1 (5 bases). The CDR3 loop spans 14 amino acids. Germline V gives CDR1 MDHEN, CDR2 SYDVKM. The V gene lost 8 bases and the J gene lost 4 bases, with 17 bases spanning the gap. CDR3 nucleotide sequence: TGTGCCAGCGGGGGACGGCAAGGTGGCTATGGCTACACCTTC. It specifies CASGGRQGGYGYTF.

This clonotype was detected many times. V is TRBV2 and J is TRBJ1-1; 10 bases map to TRBD1. The CDR3 length is 14 residues. The V gene's germline CDR1 is SNHLY and CDR2 FYNNEI. The V segment lost 9 bases and the J segment 8 bases; nucleotides outside the gene matches: 12. CDR3 bases: TGTGCCAGGGAAAAGACAGGGGGCTCTAGGGAAGCTTTCTTT. It translates to CAREKTGGSREAFF.

This clonotype was seen ten or more times. This sequence joins TRBV28 and TRBJ2-7; TRBD2 is a possible D gene (6 bases). The ends were cut back, 5 bases at V and 2 bases at J, with 13 bases in the middle. The CDR3 is made up of 14 amino acids. Per germline, CDR1 MDHEN and CDR2 SYDVKM. The CDR3 loop is CASSPLREAYEQYF. The CDR3 DNA reads TGTGCCAGCAGTCCCCTGAGGGAGGCCTACGAGCAGTACTTC.

At least ten counts were recorded for this clonotype. The CDR3 bases are TGTGCCAGCAGCCCCCCATCCCGAGTTGAAGCTTTCTTT. Protein product: CASSPPSRVEAFF. The gene calls are TRBV13 and TRBJ1-1, with unresolved D. CDR1 and CDR2 (germline): PRHDT, FYEKMQ (reference sequence). The V and J ends lost 5 bases and 7 bases respectively, with 14 bases between them. The CDR3 runs 13 residues.

This clonotype has at least ten counts. This chain joins TRBV20-1 and TRBJ1-3; D ambiguous. From germline, CDR1 is DFQATT and CDR2 SNEGSKA (reference sequence). This CDR3 spans 12 amino acids. The ends were cut back, 3 bases at V and 2 bases at J, with 5 bases in the middle. The CDR3 region has the DNA TGCAGTGCTAGGGGGACTGGAAACACCATATATTTT. It encodes CSARGTGNTIYF.

As for this clonotype: This may come from a read error, since a much larger clone is one base off. The genes are TRBV13 and TRBJ1-1; 8 bases match TRBD1. CDR3 size: 16 residues. CDR1 is PRHDT, CDR2 FYEKMQ, per germline (reference sequence). The CDR3 region is CASSRGQGYMNTEPFF. The CDR3 DNA reads TGTGCCAGCAGCCGAGGACAGGGCTACATGAACACTGAACCTTTCTTT.

This clonotype was observed many times. The gene calls are TRBV28 and TRBJ2-7, with 7 bases that match TRBD2. The CDR3 runs 15 residues. Germline V CDR1 and CDR2: MDHEN, SYDVKM. The V and J ends lost 2 bases and 1 base, in that order; junction bases with no gene match: 5. The CDR3 coding sequence is TGTGCCAGCAGTTTAAGCGGGGAGGAGTCCTACGAGCAGTACTTC. This gives the protein CASSLSGEESYEQYF. The full variable domain, completed using reference TRBV28 and TRBJ2-7, is DVKVTQSSRYLVKRTGEKVFLECVQDMDHENMFWYRQDPGLGLRLIYFSYDVKMKEKGDIPEGYSVSREKKERFSLILESASTNQTSMYLCASSLSGEESYEQYFGPGTRLTVT.

The J gene is TRBJ2-3, the V gene TRBV5-8; D is perhaps TRBD1 or TRBD2 (5 bases each). CDR3 length: 17 amino acids. Trimming removed 3 bases at V and 0 bases at J, with 17 bases between. Germline CDR1 and CDR2: SGHTS and YDEGEE. The DNA for the CDR3 is TGTGCCAGCAGCTCCTCATGGGGGTCCCAGAGCACAGATACGCAGTATTTT. Protein: CASSSSWGSQSTDTQYF. The full variable domain, rest sourced from reference TRBV5-8 and TRBJ2-3, is EAGVTQSPTHLIKTRGQQATLRCSPISGHTSVYWYQQALGLGLQFLLWYDEGEERNRGNFPPRFSGRQFPNYSSELNVNALELEDSALYLCASSSSWGSQSTDTQYFGPGTRLTVL.

This clonotype has just a few counts. This chain uses TRBV19 with TRBJ2-7, with TRBD1 matching 7 bases. Per the germline V gene, CDR1 is LNHDA and CDR2 is SQIVND (reference sequence). CDR3 length: 14 amino acids. Trimming cost V 3 bases and J 3 bases; bases outside gene matches: 5. CDR3 bases: TGTGCCAGTAGTATCCCGGGACAGAGCTACGAGCAGTACTTC. It yields the protein CASSIPGQSYEQYF. Complete variable domain (other parts from reference TRBV19 and TRBJ2-7): DGGITQSPKYLFRKEGQNVTLSCEQNLNHDAMYWYRQDPGQGLRLIYYSQIVNDFQKGDIAEGYSVSREKKESFPLTVTSAQKNPTAFYLCASSIPGQSYEQYFGPGTRLTVT.

This clonotype has only a few counts. V usage is TRBV5-4 and J usage is TRBJ2-5, with TRBD1 as a possible D gene (5 bases). The CDR3 totals 14 residues. Trimming left V 0 bases short and J 2 bases short, with 8 bases between. The germline CDR1 and CDR2 sequences are SGHNT and YYREEE (reference sequence). CDR3 amino acids: CASSLAQGQETQYF. The CDR3 region has the DNA TGTGCCAGCAGCTTGGCTCAGGGTCAAGAGACCCAGTACTTC.

This clonotype appeared many times. V and J are TRBV29-1 and TRBJ2-2; no definite D call. This CDR3 spans 11 amino acids. V was cut by 5 bases and J by 6 bases, with 7 bases left in between. Germline V gene sequence: CDR1 SQVTM, CDR2 ANQGSEA. The CDR3 DNA sequence: TGCAGCGTTCGGCGGTCCGGGGAGCTGTTTTTT. Its protein is CSVRRSGELFF.

Ten or more counts support this clonotype. The J gene is TRBJ1-2, the V gene TRBV28, with D tentatively TRBD1 (5 bases). Germline V gene lookup returns CDR1 MDHEN and CDR2 SYDVKM. Trimming took 5 bases from V and 8 from J, leaving 21 bases between them. The CDR3 has 15 amino acids. CDR3 DNA sequence: TGTGCCAGCAGTCCCCGACCCGCCAGGGTGGGGGGCTACACCTTC. Translation: CASSPRPARVGGYTF.

This clonotype was observed at least ten times. This sequence joins TRBV28 and TRBJ1-5; 8 bases fit TRBD1. This CDR3 spans 16 amino acids. The V gene end was trimmed by 5 bases and the J gene end by 1 base; junction bases not matched to a gene: 7. Per the germline V gene, CDR1 is MDHEN and CDR2 is SYDVKM. CDR3 nucleotide sequence: TGTGCCAGCAGTGGGAGGACAGGGTCGAGCAATCAGCCCCAGCATTTT. The encoded protein is CASSGRTGSSNQPQHF. The variable domain in full, completed from reference TRBV28 and TRBJ1-5, reads DVKVTQSSRYLVKRTGEKVFLECVQDMDHENMFWYRQDPGLGLRLIYFSYDVKMKEKGDIPEGYSVSREKKERFSLILESASTNQTSMYLCASSGRTGSSNQPQHFGDGTRLSIL.